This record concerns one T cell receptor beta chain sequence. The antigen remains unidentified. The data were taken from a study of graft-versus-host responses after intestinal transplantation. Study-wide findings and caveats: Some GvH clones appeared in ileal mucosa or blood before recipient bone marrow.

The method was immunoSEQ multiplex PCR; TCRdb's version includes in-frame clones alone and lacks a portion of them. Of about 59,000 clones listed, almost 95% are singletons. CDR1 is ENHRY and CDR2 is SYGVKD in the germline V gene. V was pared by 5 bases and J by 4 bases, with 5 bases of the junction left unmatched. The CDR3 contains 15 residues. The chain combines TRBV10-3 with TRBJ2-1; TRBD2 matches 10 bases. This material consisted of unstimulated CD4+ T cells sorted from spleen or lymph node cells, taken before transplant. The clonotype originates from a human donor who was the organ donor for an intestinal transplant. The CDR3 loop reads CAISPSGGVYNEQFF. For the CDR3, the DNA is TGTGCCATCAGTCCAAGCGGGGGGGTTTACAATGAGCAGTTCTTC.